The 21 T cell receptor beta chains below come from one sample, sequenced in a study of radiotherapy plus CTLA-4 blockade in lung cancer. Clones were read by immunoSEQ multiplex PCR, and TCRdb kept only the in-frame ones, dropping some. The data hold around 20,000 clones, with 86% observed a single time. Sample: peripheral blood, taken from a patient treated with radiotherapy plus ipilimumab. These receptors were obtained from a human donor with non-small cell lung cancer whose response to radiotherapy plus ipilimumab could not be evaluated.

Of note for this clone: Other DNA sequences from this sample encode an identical CDR3 as well. The chain uses TRBV29-1 and TRBJ2-7; TRBD1 agrees at 7 bases. The germline V gene encodes CDR1 SQVTM and CDR2 ANQGSEA. CDR3 length: 13 residues. The junction had 5 bases not matched to a gene; V was cut back by 4 bases and J by 2 bases. The CDR3: CSVGNRGAYEQYF. The DNA for the CDR3 is TGCAGCGTTGGAAACAGGGGAGCCTACGAGCAGTACTTC.

The chain recombines TRBV29-1 with TRBJ1-6; D is perhaps TRBD1 (6 bases). The CDR3 runs to 14 residues. The germline CDR1 and CDR2 sequences are SQVTM and ANQGSEA. Trimming stripped 6 bases from V and 7 bases from J, with 16 bases between. The CDR3, as DNA: TGCAGCGTCCAGGGGATAGGAGACAATTCACCCCTCCACTTT. This encodes CSVQGIGDNSPLHF. Based on the CDR3 plus reference TRBV29-1 and TRBJ1-6, the full variable domain is SAVISQKPSRDICQRGTSLTIQCQVDSQVTMMFWYRQQPGQSLTLIATANQGSEATYESGFVIDKFPISRPNLTFSTLTVSNMSPEDSSIYLCSVQGIGDNSPLHFGNGTRLTVT.

V usage is TRBV28 and J usage is TRBJ2-2, with 7 bases matching TRBD1. Per the germline V gene, CDR1 is MDHEN and CDR2 is SYDVKM. This CDR3 has 15 residues. V shed 7 bases, J shed 3 bases, and the junction held 8 bases outside the gene matches. Written as DNA, the CDR3 is TGTGCCAGCACTTTCCGGGACAGAGACACCGGGGAGCTGTTTTTT. It specifies CASTFRDRDTGELFF. Full variable domain (remainder filled in from reference TRBV28 and TRBJ2-2): DVKVTQSSRYLVKRTGEKVFLECVQDMDHENMFWYRQDPGLGLRLIYFSYDVKMKEKGDIPEGYSVSREKKERFSLILESASTNQTSMYLCASTFRDRDTGELFFGEGSRLTVL.

Only one count was recorded for this clone. This chain joins TRBV9 and TRBJ2-1, with TRBD2 matching 9 bases. This CDR3 comprises 15 residues. Germline CDR1 is SGDLS and CDR2 is YYNGEE. The trim removed 0 bases at V and 10 bases at J, leaving 8 bases unmatched. The CDR3 nucleotides are TGTGCCAGCAGCGTAGTGGGCGGGGGGGCCCAGGAGCAGTTCTTC. The encoded protein is CASSVVGGGAQEQFF.

The genes are TRBV28 and TRBJ2-3; 7 nucleotides align to TRBD2. Per the germline V gene, CDR1 is MDHEN and CDR2 is SYDVKM. This CDR3 contains 15 residues. With V trimmed by 8 bases and J by 2 bases, 10 bases remained unmatched. DNA for the CDR3: TGTGCCAGCGGAGGAGGGGAGGGTTACACAGATACGCAGTATTTT. It is translated as CASGGGEGYTDTQYF. The variable domain in full, completed from reference TRBV28 and TRBJ2-3, reads DVKVTQSSRYLVKRTGEKVFLECVQDMDHENMFWYRQDPGLGLRLIYFSYDVKMKEKGDIPEGYSVSREKKERFSLILESASTNQTSMYLCASGGGEGYTDTQYFGPGTRLTVL.

V gene TRBV10-3 combines with J gene TRBJ1-1, with a tentative D call TRBD1 (5 bases). CDR3 length: 14 amino acids. Between the trimmed V and J ends, which lost 7 bases and 5 bases, there was a span of 17 bases. CDR1 is ENHRY and CDR2 is SYGVKD in the germline V gene. As DNA, the CDR3 is TGTGCCATCATAACCGGGCAGGGAGGGACTGAAGCTTTCTTT. It yields the protein CAIITGQGGTEAFF.

The rearrangement uses TRBV7-2 and TRBJ2-5; possible D gene TRBD1, 5 bases. Germline V gene data show CDR1 as SGHTA and CDR2 as FQGNSA. The CDR3 totals 14 residues. V gave up 0 bases and J gave up 5 bases, with 10 bases separating them. The CDR3 loop reads CASSLAGARETQYF. CDR3 in DNA: TGTGCCAGCAGCTTAGCAGGGGCTAGGGAGACCCAGTACTTC.

The chain carries TRBV13 and TRBJ1-3, with TRBD1 as a possible D gene (5 bases). V dropped 4 bases and J dropped 1 base, with 11 bases sitting between them. Germline loops: CDR1 PRHDT, CDR2 FYEKMQ (reference sequence). This CDR3 region has 15 residues. The CDR3 protein is CASSSSWTSGNTIYF. In DNA, the CDR3 is TGTGCCAGCAGCTCCTCATGGACATCTGGAAACACCATATATTTT.

With respect to this clone: At one of its ends the junction is not consistent with the germline gene, which may arise from a read error. The chain carries TRBV19 and TRBJ2-1; 14 bases match TRBD2. The CDR3 spans 15 residues. Per germline, CDR1 LNHDA and CDR2 SQIVND (reference sequence). CDR3 sequence reads: CASSGGTSGREGLLF. The CDR3, as DNA: TGTGCCAGTAGTGGGGGGACTAGCGGGAGAGAGGGATTGCTCTTC.

Only one count was recorded for this clone. This chain connects TRBV5-5 to TRBJ1-6; TRBD1 aligns across 8 bases. Trimming took 1 base from V and 7 from J; bases not matched to a gene: 7. This CDR3 has 16 residues. Germline-derived CDR1 and CDR2 are SGHKS and YYEKEE (reference sequence). In DNA, the CDR3 is TGTGCCAGCAGCTTGCAGGGGGCTATTGGGAATTCACCCCTCCACTTT. The encoded protein is CASSLQGAIGNSPLHF.

The rearrangement uses TRBV6-5 and TRBJ2-1; TRBD2 might be the D (5 bases). Looked up from germline, CDR1 is MNHEY and CDR2 is SVGAGI. This CDR3 spans 13 amino acids. The V gene lost 5 bases and the J gene lost 3 bases, with 8 bases spanning the gap. CDR3 residues: CASSEGYYNEQFF. DNA for the CDR3: TGTGCCAGCAGTGAGGGCTACTACAATGAGCAGTTCTTC.

The chain couples TRBV6-1 to TRBJ1-1; TRBD1 aligns across 7 bases. In germline, CDR1 is MNHNS, CDR2 SASEGT. This CDR3 has 13 amino acids. Here the CDR3 DNA reads TGTCTCACTAGGGGGCGAAGTAATGCTGAAGCTTTCTTT. Protein: CLTRGRSNAEAFF.

The chain is built from TRBV4-1 and TRBJ1-2; D may be TRBD1 (6 bases). V lost 0 bases to trimming and J lost 2 bases, with 16 bases between them. CDR1 and CDR2 (germline): MGHRA, YSYEKL. This CDR3 region has 17 residues. CDR3 sequence reads: CASSQDLGAGRNYGYTF. The CDR3 DNA reads TGCGCCAGCAGCCAAGATTTGGGGGCAGGCAGGAACTATGGCTACACCTTC.

V and J are TRBV14 and TRBJ2-7, with D uncertain. CDR3 length: 14 amino acids. Trimming cost V 1 base and J 3 bases, with 10 bases left between them. Germline values: CDR1 SGHDN, CDR2 FVKESK. The CDR3 protein is CASSQVVGGYEQYF. For the CDR3, the DNA is TGTGCCAGCAGCCAAGTAGTTGGTGGCTACGAGCAGTACTTC.

This clone was counted only a few times. V gene TRBV19 combines with J gene TRBJ2-7; D call uncertain. The V end was cut by 5 bases, the J end by 4 bases, with 6 bases between. The germline V gene has CDR1 LNHDA and CDR2 SQIVND (reference sequence). The CDR3 runs 11 residues. The CDR3 region is CASSPRYEQYF. Written as DNA, the CDR3 is TGTGCCAGTAGTCCCAGATACGAGCAGTACTTC.

This rearrangement joins TRBV5-4 to TRBJ2-7; TRBD2 aligns across 9 bases. Losses at the gene ends were 6 bases for V and 7 bases for J; bases not matched to a gene: 14. The CDR3 spans 15 residues. CDR1 and CDR2 from the germline V gene are SGHNT and YYREEE (reference sequence). The CDR3 protein is CASTPDSGGVREQYF. The DNA of the CDR3 is TGTGCCAGCACCCCGGATAGCGGGGGTGTGCGGGAGCAGTACTTC.

The V gene is TRBV7-6, the J gene TRBJ2-3; D gene unclear. The CDR3 spans 14 residues. Germline CDR1 is SGHVS and CDR2 is FNYEAQ. Trimming pared 1 base from V and 3 bases from J, leaving 8 bases between. CDR3 in amino acids: CASSLGPGTDTQYF. The CDR3 DNA follows: TGTGCCAGCAGCTTAGGGCCCGGGACAGATACGCAGTATTTT.

The chain employs TRBV28 and TRBJ2-5; 9 nucleotides match TRBD1. The CDR3 extends over 14 amino acids. V dropped 6 bases and J dropped 2; count of bases not matched to a gene: 4. Germline-derived CDR1 and CDR2 are MDHEN and SYDVKM. The CDR3 DNA reads as TGTGCCAGCAGCGGGACAGGGAAGCAAGAGACCCAGTACTTC. Protein sequence: CASSGTGKQETQYF. The entire variable domain, with the rest obtained from reference TRBV28 and TRBJ2-5, is as follows: DVKVTQSSRYLVKRTGEKVFLECVQDMDHENMFWYRQDPGLGLRLIYFSYDVKMKEKGDIPEGYSVSREKKERFSLILESASTNQTSMYLCASSGTGKQETQYFGPGTRLLVL.

This sequence joins TRBV19 and TRBJ1-1, with unresolved D. The CDR3 has 13 amino acids. With 2 bases removed from V and 8 bases from J, the gap between germline ends came to 12 bases. Germline loops: CDR1 LNHDA, CDR2 SQIVND (reference sequence). CDR3 in amino acids: CASSITLLGEAFF. DNA of the CDR3: TGTGCCAGTAGTATAACCCTGCTAGGCGAAGCTTTCTTT.

This clone was counted between two and nine times. Here the CDR3 reads CSVLDSYEQYF. The CDR3 DNA reads TGCAGCGTCCTGGACAGCTACGAGCAGTACTTC. The chain joins TRBV29-1 to TRBJ2-7; maybe TRBD1 (6 bases). Per the germline V gene, CDR1 is SQVTM and CDR2 is ANQGSEA. Trimming cost V 6 bases and J 3 bases, with 9 bases left between them. The CDR3 is 11 residues long.

Only one count was recorded for this clone. The V and J genes are TRBV2 and TRBJ2-1; D is undetermined. This CDR3 is 14 amino acids long. With 3 bases removed from V and 5 bases from J, the gap between germline ends came to 11 bases. Germline CDR1 is SNHLY and CDR2 is FYNNEI. CDR3 sequence: CASSDIGFDNEQFF. The CDR3 DNA reads as TGTGCCAGCAGTGATATTGGCTTCGACAATGAGCAGTTCTTC.